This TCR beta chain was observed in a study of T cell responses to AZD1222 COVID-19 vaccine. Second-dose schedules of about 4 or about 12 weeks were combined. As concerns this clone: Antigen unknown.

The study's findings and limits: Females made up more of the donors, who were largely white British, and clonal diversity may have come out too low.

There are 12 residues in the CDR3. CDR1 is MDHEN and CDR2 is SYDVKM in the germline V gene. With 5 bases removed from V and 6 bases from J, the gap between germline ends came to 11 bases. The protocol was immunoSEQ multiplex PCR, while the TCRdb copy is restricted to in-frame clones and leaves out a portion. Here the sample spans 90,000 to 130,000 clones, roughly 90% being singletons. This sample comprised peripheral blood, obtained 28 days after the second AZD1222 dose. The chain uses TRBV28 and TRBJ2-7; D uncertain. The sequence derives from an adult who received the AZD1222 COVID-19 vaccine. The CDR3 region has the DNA TGTGCCAGCAGTCAATCCATTACCGAGCAGTACTTC. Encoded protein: CASSQSITEQYF.